This T cell receptor beta chain was recorded in a study of graft-versus-host responses after intestinal transplantation. Study summary: Transplants were multivisceral, liver-intestinal, or isolated intestinal. Every one of the recipients received anti-thymocyte globulin induction and afterwards took tacrolimus and steroids for about 3 years.

Notes on this clone: What it binds is unknown.

Study outcomes and limitations: The highest levels of circulating GvH clones went along with early declines in HvG clones after transplant. When patients had graft-donor T cell macrochimerism, their allografts held high graft-versus-host to host-versus-graft clonal ratios.

Using immunoSEQ multiplex PCR, the repertoire was profiled, and TCRdb retains in-frame clones only, with some absent. The sample holds 20,000 to 30,000 clones, roughly 80% seen once. The receptor comes from a human patient who received an intestinal transplant, so some T cells may come from the graft donor. The source material was PBMCs, sampled about 27 days after intestinal transplant.

CDR3 in amino acids: CASSPGTGGQPQHF. The CDR3 nucleotides read TGTGCCAGCAGCCCGGGGACAGGGGGTCAGCCCCAGCATTTT. This rearrangement joins TRBV6-5 to TRBJ1-5, with 11 bases aligning to TRBD1. CDR1 and CDR2 (germline): MNHEY, SVGAGI. After removal of 6 bases from V and 6 bases from J, the junction contained 4 bases not matched to a gene. The CDR3 spans 14 residues.